This T cell receptor beta chain originates from a study of T cell repertoires in cytomegalovirus infection. V lost 8 bases, J lost 9 bases, and 11 bases lay in between. This CDR3 spans 11 amino acids. Germline CDR1 reads ENHRY; CDR2 reads SYGVKD. TCRdb fed the reads into MiXCR, producing one record per CDR3 protein. The table shows under 800,000 distinct CDR3 sequences, with approximately 24% occurring only once. The V and J genes are TRBV10-3 and TRBJ2-1, with D perhaps TRBD1 or TRBD2 (5 bases each). The sequencing sample was made of CD8+ T cells from PBMCs. The sequence derives from a human donor in good health (CMV status not recorded). Some clones in this sample may be carry-over from other donors' samples. Here the CDR3 reads CAIQGAREQFF. For the CDR3, the DNA is TGTGCCATCCAGGGAGCCCGTGAGCAGTTCTTC.